This is a list of T cell receptor beta chains from one sample in a study of shared clonotypes between healthy human individuals. The assay was immunoSEQ multiplex PCR, and TCRdb's table has in-frame clones only and misses some. The table lists 150,000 to 200,000 clones, 80% to 95% of them singletons. Specimen: naive CD4+ T cells sorted from blood. These receptors all come from a woman in her thirties in good health. The CDR3 runs from the conserved cysteine through the conserved F or W. Fields, in order: V gene, D gene, J gene, clone size, CDR3 protein, CDR3 DNA. The D gene is left open where the match is weak. Clone sizes are given selectively: once, few, many, or a class where the clone is expanded.

TRBV7-9,-,TRBJ1-2,-,CASSSRGQRDYGYTF,TGTGCCAGCAGCTCCAGGGGACAAAGGGACTATGGCTACACCTTC
TRBV6-6,-,TRBJ1-1,-,CASFPWGGTEAFF,TGTGCCAGCTTTCCATGGGGGGGGACTGAAGCTTTCTTT
TRBV5-5,-,TRBJ2-7,-,CASSLQHYEQYF,TGTGCCAGCAGCCTACAACACTACGAGCAGTACTTC
TRBV19,-,TRBJ1-3,few,CASERGGSGNTIYF,TGTGCCAGTGAAAGGGGCGGCTCTGGAAACACCATATATTTT
TRBV7-9,-,TRBJ1-2,-,CASSLAGGQISTGYTF,TGTGCCAGCAGCTTAGCGGGGGGCCAAATTTCGACCGGCTACACCTTC
TRBV27,TRBD1,TRBJ1-1,-,CASRRTGGSNTEAFF,TGTGCCAGCAGAAGGACAGGGGGGTCGAACACTGAAGCTTTCTTT
TRBV27,TRBD1,TRBJ1-6,-,CASSARRQGASDNSPLHF,TGTGCCAGCAGTGCACGAAGACAGGGGGCATCGGATAATTCACCCCTCCACTTT
TRBV6-5,-,TRBJ2-7,-,CASSSYGTGSSYEQYF,TGTGCCAGCAGTTCCTACGGGACGGGGAGCTCCTACGAGCAGTACTTC
TRBV28,-,TRBJ2-7,-,CASMGQGLYEQYF,TGTGCCAGCATGGGTCAGGGTTTGTACGAGCAGTACTTC
TRBV29-1,TRBD1,TRBJ1-1,-,CSVENRGLNTEAFF,TGCAGCGTTGAAAACAGGGGTCTGAACACTGAAGCTTTCTTT
TRBV18,TRBD2,TRBJ2-7,once,CASSLTSGSSYEQYF,TGTGCCAGCTCCCTTACTAGCGGGAGCTCCTACGAGCAGTACTTC
TRBV18,TRBD2,TRBJ2-7,-,CASSPERERGEQYF,TGTGCCAGCTCTCCTGAGCGGGAGCGTGGCGAGCAGTACTTC
TRBV6-6,-,TRBJ1-4,-,CASSRTPGSPNEKLFF,TGTGCCAGCAGTCGAACCCCTGGCTCCCCTAATGAAAAACTGTTTTTT
TRBV15,TRBD2,TRBJ2-7,-,CATQRNLAGSSYEQYF,TGTGCCACGCAGAGAAACTTAGCGGGTAGCTCCTACGAGCAGTACTTC
TRBV4-2,-,TRBJ2-7,-,CASSPRREVYEQYF,TGTGCCAGCAGCCCGCGACGAGAGGTCTACGAGCAGTACTTC
TRBV5-1,TRBD2,TRBJ2-3,-,CASSLGGSRDTQYF,TGCGCCAGCAGCTTGGGCGGGAGTAGAGATACGCAGTATTTT
TRBV2,-,TRBJ2-7,-,CASKMNFDSYEQYF,TGTGCCAGCAAAATGAATTTCGATTCCTACGAGCAGTACTTC
TRBV19,-,TRBJ1-1,-,CASSIDRVTEAFF,TGTGCCAGTAGTATAGATCGTGTGACTGAAGCTTTCTTT
TRBV28,-,TRBJ2-7,once,CASRTRTVGSYEQYF,TGTGCCAGCAGAACCCGGACAGTGGGGTCTTACGAGCAGTACTTC
TRBV29-1,-,TRBJ2-7,once,CSVVIGAYEQYF,TGCAGCGTTGTCATCGGGGCCTACGAGCAGTACTTC
TRBV6-5,TRBD1,TRBJ2-7,-,CASSRTGKYEQYF,TGTGCCAGCAGTAGGACAGGGAAATACGAGCAGTACTTC
TRBV10-3,-,TRBJ2-7,-,CAISDRGWSSYEQYF,TGTGCCATCAGTGATCGGGGGTGGAGCTCCTACGAGCAGTACTTC
TRBV19,-,TRBJ2-3,-,CASSPPTDTQYF,TGTGCCAGTAGTCCCCCCACAGATACGCAGTATTTT
TRBV5-6,-,TRBJ2-3,once,CASSLGSGSTDTQYF,TGTGCCAGCAGCTTGGGGAGCGGAAGCACAGATACGCAGTATTTT
TRBV11-2,TRBD1,TRBJ1-1,-,CASSSSRGGMNTEAFF,TGTGCCAGCAGCTCAAGTCGAGGGGGCATGAACACTGAAGCTTTCTTT
TRBV27,-,TRBJ2-7,few,CASSLVPSGDWYEQYF,TGTGCCAGCAGTCTAGTCCCCTCGGGGGACTGGTACGAGCAGTACTTC
TRBV18,TRBD1,TRBJ2-1,-,CASSPTGGLNEQFF,TGTGCCAGCTCACCAACAGGGGGCTTAAATGAGCAGTTCTTC
TRBV15,TRBD1,TRBJ2-7,-,CATSRDREYEQYF,TGTGCCACCAGCAGGGACAGGGAATACGAGCAGTACTTC
TRBV28,TRBD2,TRBJ2-3,-,CATVGGGPSVDTQYF,TGTGCCACTGTGGGGGGAGGGCCCTCGGTAGATACGCAGTATTTT
TRBV10-3,TRBD1,TRBJ1-4,once,CAISESNWQGANEKLFF,TGTGCCATCAGTGAGTCGAATTGGCAGGGGGCTAATGAAAAACTGTTTTTT
TRBV7-9,TRBD1,TRBJ2-7,-,CASSLGDRSYEQYF,TGTGCCAGCAGCTTGGGGGACAGGTCCTACGAGCAGTACTTC
TRBV19,TRBD1,TRBJ1-5,-,CASSGQGGQPQHF,TGTGCCAGTAGCGGACAGGGGGGCCAGCCCCAGCATTTT
TRBV28,TRBD2,TRBJ2-3,-,CASSPPGREPPDTQYF,TGTGCCAGCAGCCCCCCGGGGCGGGAGCCCCCGGATACGCAGTATTTT
TRBV28,TRBD1,TRBJ2-7,-,CASSSGQGVDEQYF,TGTGCCAGCAGTTCGGGACAGGGGGTCGACGAGCAGTACTTC